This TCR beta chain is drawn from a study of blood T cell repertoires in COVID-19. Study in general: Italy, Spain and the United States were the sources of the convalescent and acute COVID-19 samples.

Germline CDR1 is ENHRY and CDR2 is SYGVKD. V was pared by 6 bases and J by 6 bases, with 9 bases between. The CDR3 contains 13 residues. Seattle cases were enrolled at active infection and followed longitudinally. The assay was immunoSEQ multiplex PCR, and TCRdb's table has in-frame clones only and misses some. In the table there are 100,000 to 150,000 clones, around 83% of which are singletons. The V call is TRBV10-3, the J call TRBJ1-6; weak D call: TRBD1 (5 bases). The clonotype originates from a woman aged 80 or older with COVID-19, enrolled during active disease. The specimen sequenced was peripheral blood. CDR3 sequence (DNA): TGTGCCATCAGACTGACAGCTAATTCACCCCTCCACTTT. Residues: CAIRLTANSPLHF.